These 31 T cell receptor beta chains share one sample of origin, sequenced in a study of T cell repertoires in aging, cancer and after chemotherapy. A mixed TRB-A/B primer pool amplified rearranged TRB by multiplex touch-down PCR. TCRdb re-derived calls from the multiplex PCR reads in MiXCR, one entry per CDR3 protein. This sample yields around 13,000 distinct CDR3 sequences, of which approximately 28% are seen a single time; about 9.9% belongs to the top ten. Peripheral blood genomic DNA, not sorted cells or RNA, was the template. The sequenced sample was blood. The receptor set was obtained from a human donor with a blood cancer.

The V call is TRBV7-9, the J call TRBJ2-7, with 10 nucleotides matching TRBD2. Per germline, CDR1 SEHNR and CDR2 FQNEAQ (reference sequence). The CDR3 has 14 residues. V was pared by 5 bases and J by 5 bases, with 6 bases of the junction left unmatched. The CDR3 DNA is TGTGCCAGCAGCCTGCTAGGGACTAGCGACGAGCAGTACTTC. This codes for CASSLLGTSDEQYF.

A note on this clonotype: Given a much more abundant clone one base away, this may be a read error. The chain uses TRBV7-9 and TRBJ2-4; weak D call: TRBD2 (5 bases). V was clipped by 1 base and J by 13 bases, with 14 bases between them. CDR3 length: 13 residues. The germline gives CDR1 SEHNR, CDR2 FQNEAQ (reference sequence). CDR3 sequence: CASSLGLPSEQYF. In DNA form, the CDR3 reads TGTGCCAGCAGCTTAGGACTACCAAGTGAGCAGTACTTC.

This clonotype was seen just once. The CDR3 nucleotides are TGTGCCAGCAGTGAACAGGGGGTCTCTGGAAACACCATATATTTT. Translated, it gives CASSEQGVSGNTIYF. The chain is built from TRBV6-1 and TRBJ1-3; TRBD1 matches at 7 bases. Germline CDR1 is MNHNS and CDR2 is SASEGT. J was trimmed by 0 bases and V by 2 bases; bases with no gene match: 1. This CDR3 is built from 15 residues.

The chain recombines TRBV20-1 with TRBJ2-3; weak D call: TRBD1 (5 bases). Germline V gives CDR1 DFQATT, CDR2 SNEGSKA (reference sequence). This CDR3 has 15 amino acids. V gave up 0 bases and J gave up 4 bases, with 14 bases separating them. CDR3 region: CSARDSGRAPDTQYF. CDR3 nucleotides: TGCAGTGCTAGAGATAGTGGCAGGGCCCCAGATACGCAGTATTTT.

The chain couples TRBV6-2 or TRBV6-3 to TRBJ2-5; 8 bases are a match to TRBD2. This CDR3 spans 16 amino acids. Germline V CDR1 and CDR2: MNHEY, SVGEGT. The V segment lost 5 bases and the J segment 0 bases; nucleotides outside the gene matches: 8. CDR3 amino acids: CASSAGLGNYQETQYF. The CDR3 nucleotides read TGTGCCAGCAGTGCGGGACTAGGGAACTACCAAGAGACCCAGTACTTC.

The rearrangement joins TRBV18 to TRBJ2-1, with 10 positions matching TRBD2. The length of the CDR3 is 15 residues. With V trimmed by 3 bases and J by 5 bases, 4 bases remained unmatched. The germline V gene has CDR1 KGHSH and CDR2 LQKENI. The CDR3 here is CASSPGLAGDNEQFF. The CDR3 DNA reads TGTGCCAGCTCACCGGGGCTAGCGGGAGACAATGAGCAGTTCTTC.

This clonotype was found many times. This chain joins TRBV7-6 and TRBJ2-3; no definite D call. Germline CDR1 is SGHVS and CDR2 is FNYEAQ. V lost 6 bases, J lost 3 bases, and 4 bases lay in between. This CDR3 comprises 11 residues. The CDR3 is CASSETDTQYF. The CDR3 nucleotides read TGTGCCAGCAGTGAGACAGATACGCAGTATTTT.

This clonotype is medium-sized by share. The chain carries TRBV27 and TRBJ1-2; D gene uncertain. Per the germline V gene, CDR1 is MNHEY and CDR2 is SMNVEV (reference sequence). This CDR3 comprises 13 residues. Trimming took 4 bases from V and 8 from J, leaving 14 bases between them. The CDR3 here is CASSSADVGGYTF. CDR3 bases: TGTGCCAGCAGTTCCGCCGACGTCGGGGGCTACACCTTC.

To note about this clonotype: A read error may be the cause here, since a much bigger clone is one base away. The chain combines TRBV6-5 with TRBJ2-3; no clear D. Germline lookup yields CDR1 MNHEY and CDR2 SVGAGI. The length of the CDR3 is 13 residues. In DNA form, the CDR3 reads TGTGCCAGAAGTTCTCTAGATTCCCATACGCAGTATTTT. Translation: CARSSLDSHTQYF.

This chain links TRBV2 with TRBJ2-1; 9 positions agree with TRBD1. The junction had 11 bases not matched to a gene; V was cut back by 2 bases and J by 9 bases. This CDR3 is 16 amino acids long. Germline lookup yields CDR1 SNHLY and CDR2 FYNNEI. The DNA of the CDR3 is TGTGCCAGCAGTGAAAGCCTTGGGACAGGGAGAACTGAGCAGTTCTTC. Amino acids: CASSESLGTGRTEQFF.

Here the CDR3 DNA reads TGTGCCAGCAGTCGGGACTACCTCTACGAGCAGTACGTC. Amino acid sequence: CASSRDYLYEQYV. The rearrangement uses TRBV2 and TRBJ2-7, with 7 bases aligning to TRBD2. The junction had 4 bases not matched to a gene; V was cut back by 5 bases and J by 3 bases. Germline assignment: CDR1 SNHLY and CDR2 FYNNEI. This CDR3 region has 13 residues.

By share, this clonotype counts as medium-sized. The chain combines TRBV6-5 with TRBJ1-1; D may be TRBD1 (5 bases). V was pared by 5 bases and J by 7 bases, with 29 bases between. The germline CDR1 and CDR2 sequences are MNHEY and SVGAGI. There are 18 residues in the CDR3. CDR3 protein: CASSRHPGVGTRPIEAFF. DNA of the CDR3: TGTGCCAGCAGTCGTCACCCGGGGGTCGGGACCCGACCGATTGAAGCTTTCTTT.

This clonotype was detected a few times. The V and J genes are TRBV27 and TRBJ1-1; 8 nucleotides agree with TRBD1. Trimming took 5 bases from V and 4 from J; bases not matched to a gene: 3. The CDR3 is 13 residues long. Germline CDR1 and CDR2: MNHEY and SMNVEV (reference sequence). CDR3 loop: CASSRQGPTEAFF. The CDR3 DNA reads as TGTGCCAGCAGTCGACAGGGGCCCACTGAAGCTTTCTTT.

By sample share, this clonotype is medium-sized (0.01 to 0.1%). The chain recombines TRBV6-5 with TRBJ2-1; 7 bases map to TRBD2. V was clipped by 2 bases and J by 6 bases; unmatched bases: 4. Germline V CDR1 and CDR2: MNHEY, SVGAGI. This CDR3 spans 14 amino acids. The CDR3 DNA sequence: TGTGCCAGCAGTTACGGCGGGAGCGTCAATGAGCAGTTCTTC. As protein: CASSYGGSVNEQFF.

This clonotype has a handful of counts. The CDR3 loop is CASSYSEEGANVLTF. The CDR3 region has the DNA TGTGCCAGCAGTTACTCCGAAGAGGGGGCCAACGTCCTGACTTTC. The J gene is TRBJ2-6, the V gene TRBV6-5; no clear D. Per germline, CDR1 MNHEY and CDR2 SVGAGI. This CDR3 is built from 15 residues. V shed 0 bases and J shed 4 bases, with 7 bases lying between them.

This clonotype was seen a handful of times. V is TRBV6-1 and J is TRBJ1-5, with 8 bases aligning to TRBD1. The CDR3 is 15 amino acids. The germline CDR1 and CDR2 sequences are MNHNS and SASEGT. The J segment lost 2 bases and the V segment lost 4 bases, leaving 4 bases of the junction unmatched. As DNA, the CDR3 is TGTGCCAGCAGTGCTCAGGGGGCTCGCAATCAGCCCCAGCATTTT. This encodes CASSAQGARNQPQHF.

This clonotype turned up a few times. The chain links TRBV6-5 to TRBJ1-1; TRBD1 is a possible D gene (5 bases). Trimming took off 5 bases at V and 3 bases at J, with 16 bases between the two ends. This CDR3 is 15 amino acids long. The germline CDR1 and CDR2 sequences are MNHEY and SVGAGI. This chain's CDR3 is CASSQGPGGYTEAFF. CDR3 bases: TGTGCCAGCAGTCAAGGCCCCGGGGGTTACACTGAAGCTTTCTTT.

In regard to this clonotype: An end of the junction differs from the germline gene, which may be a read error. This chain uses TRBV7-9 with TRBJ2-7, with D possibly being TRBD1 (5 bases). The germline V gene encodes CDR1 SEHNR and CDR2 FQNEAQ (reference sequence). This CDR3 has 13 residues. The CDR3: CASSLANGAGYNF. CDR3 bases: TGTGCCAGCAGCTTAGCCAATGGGGCAGGCTATAATTTC.

This clonotype was seen ten or more times. The CDR3 DNA sequence: TGTGCCAGCAGGACCGGAGGGGCGAACACCGGGGAGCTGTTTTTT. It yields the protein CASRTGGANTGELFF. The chain employs TRBV6-5 and TRBJ2-2, with D perhaps TRBD2 (6 bases). Germline V gene sequence: CDR1 MNHEY, CDR2 SVGAGI. Trimming removed 6 bases at V and 0 bases at J, with 11 bases between. The CDR3 has 15 residues.

In this sample, this clonotype turned up a few times. The V call is TRBV5-6, the J call TRBJ1-1; D not resolved. CDR1 is SGHDT and CDR2 is YYEEEE in the germline V gene. This CDR3 contains 17 residues. Trimming shortened V by 0 bases and J by 3 bases, and 18 bases separated the two germline ends. The CDR3 loop is CASSLGGYRVRYTEAFF. CDR3 nucleotide sequence: TGTGCCAGCAGCTTGGGCGGGTATCGAGTCCGGTACACTGAAGCTTTCTTT.

This chain links TRBV30 with TRBJ1-5; 11 nucleotides match TRBD1. The ends lost 1 base at V and 0 bases at J; junction bases unmatched: 5. The CDR3 consists of 17 residues. From germline, CDR1 is GTSNPN and CDR2 SVGIG (reference sequence). DNA for the CDR3: TGTGCCTGGAGTGATGGACAGGGGGCCGATAGCAATCAGCCCCAGCATTTT. Translated, it gives CAWSDGQGADSNQPQHF.

Relative to its sample, this clonotype is medium-sized (0.01 to 0.1%). The chain employs TRBV29-1 and TRBJ2-7; 11 nucleotides line up with TRBD1. Germline CDR1 SQVTM, CDR2 ANQGSEA. After removal of 7 bases from V and 6 bases from J, the junction contained 8 bases not matched to a gene. The CDR3 is 13 residues long. The CDR3 coding sequence is TGCAGCGCCGCGTCTGGGACAGGGGGCGAGCAGTACTTC. Encoded protein: CSAASGTGGEQYF.

This clonotype was observed a single time. The chain couples TRBV4-3 to TRBJ2-1; 10 bases are shared with TRBD2. J gave up 8 bases and V 1 base, and 14 bases lay outside the gene matches. The CDR3 consists of 18 residues. CDR1 LGHNA and CDR2 YSLEER come from the germline V gene. CDR3 nucleotides: TGCGCCAGCAGCCAAGTCGAGAACCTAGCGGGAGCCGAGGATGAGCAGTTCTTC. Amino acid sequence: CASSQVENLAGAEDEQFF.

By sample fraction, this clonotype is medium-sized (0.01 to 0.1%). J is TRBJ2-1 and V is TRBV19, with TRBD2 as a possible D gene (5 bases). The V end was cut by 1 base, the J end by 0 bases, with 7 bases between. The CDR3 covers 15 residues. Germline V gives CDR1 LNHDA, CDR2 SQIVND (reference sequence). The DNA of the CDR3 is TGTGCCAGTAGTATAGGCGGGCTCTCCTACAATGAGCAGTTCTTC. As protein: CASSIGGLSYNEQFF.

By share, this clonotype counts as medium-sized (0.01 to 0.1%). The chain links TRBV27 to TRBJ2-7, with 7 bases lining up with TRBD1. V lost 2 bases and J lost 2; bases outside the gene matches: 6. This CDR3 spans 15 amino acids. Germline values: CDR1 MNHEY, CDR2 SMNVEV (reference sequence). CDR3 sequence (DNA): TGTGCCAGCAGTTTAGGGACAGCTAGTACCTACGAGCAGTACTTC. This translates into CASSLGTASTYEQYF.

The genes are TRBV14 and TRBJ2-3; tentative D call: TRBD2 (6 bases). V was clipped by 1 base and J by 1 base, with 15 bases between them. This CDR3 is built from 17 residues. From germline, CDR1 is SGHDN and CDR2 FVKESK. CDR3 region: CASSQVYRGFGTDTQYF. As DNA, the CDR3 is TGTGCCAGCAGCCAAGTCTATCGGGGGTTCGGCACAGATACGCAGTATTTT. The variable domain in full, with the rest retrieved from reference TRBV14 and TRBJ2-3, is EAGVTQFPSHSVIEKGQTVTLRCDPISGHDNLYWYRRVMGKEIKFLLHFVKESKQDESGMPNNRFLAERTGGTYSTLKVQPAELEDSGVYFCASSQVYRGFGTDTQYFGPGTRLTVL.

This clonotype occurred many times. The V gene is TRBV6-2 or TRBV6-3, the J gene TRBJ2-5; D uncertain. There are 12 residues in the CDR3. The V gene lost 2 bases and the J gene lost 11 bases, with 12 bases spanning the gap. The germline gives CDR1 MNHEY, CDR2 SVGEGT. Here the CDR3 reads CASSYPSPAQYF. CDR3 DNA sequence: TGTGCCAGCAGTTACCCCTCCCCCGCTCAGTACTTC.

This sequence joins TRBV28 and TRBJ1-3; D is possibly TRBD1 (5 bases). CDR1 is MDHEN and CDR2 is SYDVKM in the germline V gene. This CDR3 has 13 amino acids. The ends were cut back, 2 bases at V and 10 bases at J, with 12 bases in the middle. DNA of the CDR3: TGTGCCAGCAGTTTAAACGCAGGGAGTACCATATATTTT. This translates into CASSLNAGSTIYF.

The chain is built from TRBV10-3 and TRBJ2-3, with TRBD1 identical over 9 bases. The CDR3 is 14 amino acids. The J segment lost 2 bases and the V segment lost 6 bases, leaving 3 bases of the junction unmatched. The germline CDR1 and CDR2 sequences are ENHRY and SYGVKD. The CDR3 is CAIRGDRDTDTQYF. CDR3 coding DNA: TGTGCCATCAGGGGGGACAGGGACACAGATACGCAGTATTTT.

As regards this clonotype: A much larger clone differs by one base, so this may be a read error. The V gene is TRBV27, the J gene TRBJ1-2; D remains unclear. CDR3 length: 13 residues. Trimming took 4 bases from V and 2 from J, leaving 8 bases between them. Germline V lookup: CDR1 MNHEY, CDR2 SMNVEV (reference sequence). CDR3 sequence: CASSYRGNYGYTF. CDR3 DNA sequence: TGTGCCAGCAGTTATCGGGGAAACTATGGCTACACCTTC.

Only a few counts were recorded for this clonotype. The chain links TRBV21-1 to TRBJ2-5. TRBV21-1 is a pseudogene. CDR3 length: 12 residues. The chain's CDR3 is CASSKDQETQYF. CDR3 nucleotides: TGTGCCAGCAGCAAAGATCAAGAGACCCAGTACTTC.